A selection of T cell receptor beta chains follows, all from one sample in a study of T cells in Graves' hyperthyroidism and ophthalmopathy. MiXCR, applied by TCRdb to the multiplex PCR reads, yields one record per CDR3 protein. This sample has 90,000 to 120,000 distinct CDR3 sequences, with roughly 15% found just once. The material sequenced was blood. These receptors all stem from a woman between 45 and 65 years old with Graves' hyperthyroidism. Both conserved end residues are part of each CDR3. Each record gives: J gene, clone size, V gene, D gene, CDR3 protein, CDR3 DNA. D genes are given only for firm matches. Expanded clones are given a class, and other clones once, few, many or no size at all.

TRBJ2-2 many TRBV6-1 TRBD1 CASSVRTGELFF TGTGCCAGCAGCGTCAGGACAGGCGAGCTGTTTTTT
TRBJ2-3 NA TRBV28 TRBD2 CASSEASGRVLGKDTQYF TGTGCCAGCAGCGAAGCTAGCGGGAGGGTATTAGGAAAAGATACGCAGTATTTT
TRBJ1-1 many TRBV6-1 NA CASSYVQNTEAFF TGTGCCAGCAGTTATGTGCAGAACACTGAAGCTTTCTTT
TRBJ2-3 many TRBV5-1 TRBD2 CASSPTVAGDTDTQYF TGCGCCAGCAGTCCTACCGTCGCGGGAGACACAGATACGCAGTATTTT
TRBJ2-7 many TRBV3-1 TRBD2 CASSYGTSGSNEQYF TGTGCCAGCAGTTACGGGACTAGCGGGAGTAACGAGCAGTACTTC
TRBJ2-7 NA TRBV19 TRBD1 CASSTPKQGNEQYF TGTGCCAGTAGTACTCCTAAACAGGGGAACGAGCAGTACTTC
TRBJ1-1 NA TRBV2 NA CASSARDSGTEAFF TGTGCCAGCAGTGCTCGGGACTCGGGGACTGAAGCTTTCTTT
TRBJ1-4 NA TRBV19 NA CASSNDAGEKLFF TGTGCCAGTAGTAATGACGCGGGAGAAAAACTGTTTTTT
TRBJ2-1 many TRBV7-9 TRBD2 CASSVGTSGSYEQFF TGTGCCAGCAGCGTCGGGACTAGCGGGAGCTATGAGCAGTTCTTC
TRBJ2-7 once TRBV11-3 TRBD2 CASSSGLAGEQYF TGTGCCAGCAGCTCGGGACTAGCGGGGGAGCAGTACTTC
TRBJ2-3 many TRBV20-1 NA CSARDPGFTDTQYF TGCAGTGCTAGAGACCCCGGATTTACAGATACGCAGTATTTT
TRBJ2-1 many TRBV24-1 NA CATGGAVGGNEQFF TGTGCCACCGGGGGGGCTGTTGGGGGGAATGAGCAGTTCTTC
TRBJ2-2 few TRBV2 NA CASRPGYTNTGELFF TGTGCCAGCAGACCTGGGTACACGAACACCGGGGAGCTGTTTTTT
TRBJ2-3 many TRBV7-2 TRBD2 CASSFTSGRAGTQYF TGTGCCAGCAGCTTCACTAGCGGGAGGGCCGGGACGCAGTATTTT
TRBJ1-5 NA TRBV28 TRBD1 CASSYPGGGHQPQHF TGTGCCAGCAGTTATCCAGGGGGAGGACATCAGCCCCAGCATTTT
TRBJ2-2 many TRBV6-4 NA CASRLTRDTGELFF TGTGCCAGCAGACTAACTAGGGACACCGGGGAGCTGTTTTTT
TRBJ1-5 many TRBV20-1 NA CSARQSNQPQHF TGCAGTGCCCGACAGAGCAATCAGCCCCAGCATTTT
TRBJ1-1 NA TRBV19 NA CASRPHRNTEAFF TGTGCCAGTAGACCACACAGGAACACTGAAGCTTTCTTT
TRBJ1-1 many TRBV20-1 NA CSAPQTGNTEAFF TGCAGTGCTCCACAGACGGGGAACACTGAAGCTTTCTTT
TRBJ1-6 many TRBV28 TRBD1 CASSWTGPSPLHF TGTGCCAGCAGCTGGACAGGGCCTTCACCCCTCCACTTT
TRBJ2-1 NA TRBV7-9 TRBD2 CASSELLSGGPGNEQFF TGTGCCAGCAGCGAATTGCTCTCGGGGGGACCGGGCAATGAGCAGTTCTTC
TRBJ2-7 many TRBV5-1 TRBD1 CASSFQTGSSYEQYF TGCGCCAGCAGCTTCCAGACAGGGTCATCCTACGAGCAGTACTTC
TRBJ2-1 NA TRBV7-9 NA CASSSPLELEQFF TGTGCCAGCAGCTCACCGCTCGAGTTAGAGCAGTTCTTC
TRBJ1-1 many TRBV5-1 NA CASSLVSGQTEAFF TGCGCCAGCAGCTTGGTGTCAGGGCAAACTGAAGCTTTCTTT
TRBJ1-6 few TRBV4-2 NA CASSQEARLTSRDNSPLHF TGTGCCAGCAGCCAAGAGGCGAGATTAACCTCGAGGGATAATTCACCCCTCCACTTT
TRBJ2-3 NA TRBV29-1 TRBD1 CGGTGRTDTQYF TGCGGAGGGACAGGCCGCACAGATACGCAGTATTTT
TRBJ1-1 many TRBV20-1 NA CSAELTQGFEAFF TGCAGTGCCGAGCTCACCCAGGGCTTTGAAGCTTTCTTT
TRBJ1-1 many TRBV12-3/TRBV12-4 NA CASSLHENTEAFF TGTGCCAGCAGTTTACACGAGAACACTGAAGCTTTCTTT
TRBJ2-3 many TRBV28 NA CASSLGGSTDTQYF TGTGCCAGCAGTTTGGGTGGGAGTACAGATACGCAGTATTTT
TRBJ1-4 many TRBV6-5 TRBD1 CASSYSGQGNEKLFF TGTGCCAGCAGTTACTCCGGACAGGGTAATGAAAAACTGTTTTTT
TRBJ2-1 many TRBV30 NA CAWRRRGPVNEQFF TGTGCCTGGAGACGCAGAGGCCCAGTTAATGAGCAGTTCTTC
TRBJ1-4 many TRBV6-2/TRBV6-3 NA CAIGTAGTNEKLFF TGTGCCATCGGGACCGCCGGGACTAATGAAAAACTGTTTTTT
TRBJ2-1 many TRBV5-1 NA CASSNSRVHVIDNEQFF TGCGCCAGCAGTAATTCACGGGTCCACGTAATCGACAATGAGCAGTTCTTC
TRBJ2-7 many TRBV28 NA CASSLLGQGVYEQYF TGTGCCAGCAGCCTACTGGGCCAGGGTGTCTACGAGCAGTACTTC
TRBJ2-1 many TRBV30 NA CAWTAAVNEQFF TGTGCCTGGACCGCCGCCGTCAATGAGCAGTTCTTC
TRBJ2-3 many TRBV15 NA CATSRDSRDTDTQYF TGTGCCACCAGCAGAGATTCCAGGGACACAGATACGCAGTATTTT
TRBJ2-5 NA TRBV5-1 NA CASSFSEDKTQYF TGCGCCAGCAGCTTTAGTGAGGATAAGACCCAGTACTTC
TRBJ1-1 many TRBV18 NA CASSFTQGSRSPEAFF TGTGCCAGCTCATTTACTCAGGGTTCTCGAAGCCCTGAAGCTTTCTTT
TRBJ2-5 NA TRBV28 NA CASTSGGSGETQYF TGTGCCAGCACCTCAGGGGGGTCAGGGGAGACCCAGTACTTC
TRBJ2-3 few TRBV9 NA CASSGSPGRADTQYF TGTGCCAGCAGCGGTTCCCCAGGTCGAGCAGATACGCAGTATTTT
TRBJ2-2 many TRBV6-1 NA CASARTAFTGELFF TGTGCCAGCGCGCGAACAGCATTCACCGGGGAGCTGTTTTTT
TRBJ2-4 few TRBV28 NA CASSLRELAKNIQYF TGTGCCAGCAGCCTGCGTGAGTTAGCCAAAAACATTCAGTACTTC
TRBJ1-1 NA TRBV11-2 NA CASSDRGPEAFF TGTGCCAGCAGCGATCGTGGCCCTGAAGCTTTCTTT
TRBJ2-3 many TRBV20-1 TRBD2 CSASSSGNTDTQYF TGCAGTGCTAGTTCTAGCGGCAACACAGATACGCAGTATTTT
TRBJ2-3 many TRBV15 NA CATSPTGLDTQYF TGTGCCACCAGCCCTACGGGGTTAGATACGCAGTATTTT
TRBJ2-7 many TRBV12-3/TRBV12-4 TRBD1 CASSFVTGSHEQYF TGTGCCAGCAGTTTTGTGACAGGGTCACACGAGCAGTACTTC
TRBJ2-6 NA TRBV28 TRBD1 CASSLLTGGWTVANVLTF TGTGCCAGCAGTTTACTGACAGGGGGCTGGACTGTGGCCAACGTCCTGACTTTC
TRBJ2-1 many TRBV12-3/TRBV12-4 TRBD2 CASSTTRFREGLFLYNEQFF TGTGCCAGCAGCACGACGCGGTTCCGGGAGGGCCTCTTCCTCTACAATGAGCAGTTCTTC